The next 7 T cell receptor beta chains were all read from a single sample in a study of blood T cell repertoires in COVID-19. Profiling relied on immunoSEQ multiplex PCR, and the TCRdb table lists in-frame clones only, not all of them. The sample carries 210,000 or so clones, 85% to 90% recorded once. The specimen was PBMCs or T cells enriched from blood (not recorded which). Source of these receptors: a woman in her forties or fifties in a cohort exposed to, infected with or recovered from COVID-19 (not recorded which).

J is TRBJ1-1 and V is TRBV7-9, with 9 nucleotides matching TRBD1. Germline lookup yields CDR1 SEHNR and CDR2 FQNEAQ (reference sequence). The CDR3 length is 15 residues. V trimming: 5 bases; J trimming: 4 bases; junction bases outside the gene matches: 8. CDR3 DNA: TGTGCCAGCAGCAGCTACAGGGGGCAGGGCACTGAAGCTTTCTTT. Translated: CASSSYRGQGTEAFF.

Here the CDR3 DNA reads TGTGCCAGCAGTTATGACAGGGATGCTGGAAACACCATATATTTT. Protein: CASSYDRDAGNTIYF. The rearrangement links TRBV6-5 to TRBJ1-3; 7 positions agree with TRBD1. V dropped 3 bases and J dropped 2; count of bases not matched to a gene: 4. CDR1 and CDR2 (germline): MNHEY, SVGAGI. This CDR3 has 15 residues.

This sequence joins TRBV4-3 and TRBJ1-3; maybe TRBD1 (6 bases). CDR1 is LGHNA and CDR2 is YSLEER in the germline V gene. CDR3 length: 15 amino acids. Trimming cost V 5 bases and J 7 bases, with 18 bases left between them. CDR3 in amino acids: CASSLDLGQGNTIYF. In DNA, the CDR3 is TGCGCCAGCAGCTTAGATCTAGGGCAGGGGAACACCATATATTTT.

This chain connects TRBV7-2 to TRBJ1-6; D may be TRBD1 (6 bases). The CDR3 is 16 residues long. Per germline, CDR1 SGHTA and CDR2 FQGNSA. The V and J ends lost 5 bases and 2 bases respectively, with 13 bases between them. Written as DNA, the CDR3 is TGTGCCAGCAGCCGGGACCCAGGGGCCTATAATTCACCCCTCCACTTT. Its translation is CASSRDPGAYNSPLHF.

This chain links TRBV4-1 with TRBJ1-4; 9 bases match TRBD1. This CDR3 contains 16 residues. Germline trimming cut 2 bases from V and 4 bases from J; bases unmatched to any gene: 5. CDR1 is MGHRA and CDR2 is YSYEKL in the germline V gene. The DNA for the CDR3 is TGCGCCAGCAGCCAAACCCGGACAGGGGTTAATGAAAAACTGTTTTTT. The encoded protein is CASSQTRTGVNEKLFF.

The V and J genes are TRBV10-3 and TRBJ1-2; D is undetermined. The CDR3 has 13 amino acids. Germline CDR1 reads ENHRY; CDR2 reads SYGVKD. Trimming removed 10 bases from V and 4 bases from J, with 16 bases in between. The DNA of the CDR3 is TGTGCCACCTCATCGAGGGCCCCCTATGGCTACACCTTC. Its translation: CATSSRAPYGYTF.

This chain joins TRBV4-2 and TRBJ2-7; possible D gene TRBD2, 5 bases. The V end lost 2 bases, the J end lost 5 bases, and 19 bases lay between the germline ends. Germline CDR1 and CDR2: LGHNA and YNFKEQ. This CDR3 has 16 residues. The CDR3 region has the DNA TGTGCCAGCAGCCAACTCTTAGACCCCAGGAGGAACGAGCAGTACTTC. Residues: CASSQLLDPRRNEQYF.